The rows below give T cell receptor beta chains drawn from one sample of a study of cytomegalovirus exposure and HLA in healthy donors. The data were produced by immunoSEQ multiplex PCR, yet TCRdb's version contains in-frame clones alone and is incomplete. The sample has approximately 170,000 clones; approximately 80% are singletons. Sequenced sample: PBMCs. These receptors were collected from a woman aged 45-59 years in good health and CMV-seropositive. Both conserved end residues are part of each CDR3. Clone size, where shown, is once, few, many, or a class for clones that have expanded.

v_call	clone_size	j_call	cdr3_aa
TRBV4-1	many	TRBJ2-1	CASSQGQWTNEQFF
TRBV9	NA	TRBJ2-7	CASSAERLAGGPSSFYEQYF
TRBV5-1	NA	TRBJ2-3	CASSLDRGSTDTQYF
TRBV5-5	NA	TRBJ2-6	CASSGGISGANVLTF
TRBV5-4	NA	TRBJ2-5	CASSLVSLLASQETQYF
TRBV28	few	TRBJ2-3	CASSFLSQSTDTQYF
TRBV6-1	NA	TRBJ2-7	CASSQSYERYF
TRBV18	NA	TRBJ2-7	CASSPGQGTTYEQYF
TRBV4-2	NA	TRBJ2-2	CASSQDRGSGRIEYTGELFF
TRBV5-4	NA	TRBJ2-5	CASSLPGLAGTTGTQYF
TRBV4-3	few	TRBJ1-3	CASSQESGQGNTIYF
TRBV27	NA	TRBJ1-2	CASSMNIRGVGSRGYTF
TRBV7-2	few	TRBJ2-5	CASSPRAGYQETQYF
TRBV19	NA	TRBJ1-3	CASSTSPGNTIYF
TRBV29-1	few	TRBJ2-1	CSVERSGTGVLSNEQFF
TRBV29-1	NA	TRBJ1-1	CSVKGMSEAFF
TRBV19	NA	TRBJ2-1	CASLNPGLAGEGAYNEQFF
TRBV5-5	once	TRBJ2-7	CASSFPDRPPYEQYF
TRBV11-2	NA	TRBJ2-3	CASSYLGLSTDTQYF
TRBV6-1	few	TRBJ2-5	CASSATGGQETQYF
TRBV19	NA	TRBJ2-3	CASSIRLAGTDTQYF
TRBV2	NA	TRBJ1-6	CASSGDRDSPLHF
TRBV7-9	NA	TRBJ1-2	CASSLTDYYGYTF
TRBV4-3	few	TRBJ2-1	CASSQGGTSRDEQFF
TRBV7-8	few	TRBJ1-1	CASSSTSGEAFF
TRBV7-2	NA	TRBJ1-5	CASSERTGFGQPQHF
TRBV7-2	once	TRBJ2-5	CASSLIVISTRETQYF
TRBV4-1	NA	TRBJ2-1	CASSQDGRAVDEQFF
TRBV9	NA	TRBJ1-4	CAISSATNEKLFF
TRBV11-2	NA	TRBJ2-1	CASSLGLAGAYNEQFF
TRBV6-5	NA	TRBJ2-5	CASSYGGGAGETQYF
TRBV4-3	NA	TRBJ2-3	CASSQDAQRGAGTQYF
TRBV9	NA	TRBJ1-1	CASSRQGAKVNTMNTEAFF